This T cell receptor (beta chain) emerged from a study of response to subunit inactivated influenza vaccine. TCRdb re-analysed the RT-PCR reads in MiXCR, keeping a single row per CDR3 protein. The sample consists of about 190,000 distinct CDR3 sequences, about an eighth of them appearing once. This clonotype was detected a few times. Its antigen is as yet unknown. Notes on the study in general: That few new T cells are recruited by each seasonal influenza vaccination was the authors' suggestion.

The receptor was isolated from a man aged 45-65 years who received an inactivated influenza vaccine. The source material was CD8+ T cells sorted from PBMCs, sampled 5 to 6 days after vaccination.

CDR3 in DNA: TGTGCCAGCAGCACGATTAGGTGGGAGACCCAGTACTTC. Translated: CASSTIRWETQYF. V gene TRBV27 combines with J gene TRBJ2-5; D uncertain. The germline V gene encodes CDR1 MNHEY and CDR2 SMNVEV (reference sequence). This CDR3 has 13 residues. Between the trimmed V and J ends, which lost 6 bases and 5 bases, there was a span of 13 bases.